The TCR beta chain described here comes from a study of CD8 T cells in ankylosing spondylitis (dated by TCRdb to 2015 to 2018). For the wider study: T cell receptor beta repertoires were profiled in healthy donors and ankylosing spondylitis patients so that disease-linked TCR variants could be found. Peripheral blood was sampled, and synovial fluid was also collected from ankylosing spondylitis patients. The full study cohort was made up of approximately 27 ankylosing spondylitis patients and about a hundred healthy donors. Study-wide conclusions, independent of this receptor: According to the report, matched synovial fluid samples from ankylosing spondylitis patients were significantly enriched for the disease-linked clones. The disease-linked clones showed a CD8+ phenotype and occurred at relatively low frequencies in peripheral blood. A TCR beta motif of several highly homologous amino acid variants appeared characteristic of blood from ankylosing spondylitis patients. Some of the motif variants had been reported before in the synovial fluid and blood of reactive arthritis patients, a finding that suggests common disease-initiation mechanisms.

The instrument given in TCRdb is Illumina HiSeq 2500. Quantitative 5'-RACE with molecular barcodes was the method used to prepare the TCR beta libraries. For the original study's pipeline: A new computational method based on a probabilistic model of VDJ rearrangement was used to identify disease-linked TCR variants. Using fastp trimming at Q25 and MiXCR clonotype assembly, TCRdb reanalyzed the public sequencing data and kept in-frame beta chains. For every CDR3 protein sequence, its rows merge into one entry that carries the most common genes and DNA. The V and J calls and clone size come from TCRdb's table, not from the authors' own analysis. Present in this sample are about 30,000 distinct CDR3 sequences, roughly 5.3% of which were seen just once. About 1.8% of the sample goes to the ten largest clones. The CDR1 and CDR2 encoded by the germline V gene are SGDLS and YYNGEE. The CDR3 runs 13 residues from the cysteine to the phenylalanine. The CDR3 DNA has 39 bases and is translated from base 1. The V end loses 0 bases and the J end loses 2 bases, and a stretch of 5 bases separates them.

This clonotype was detected many times. What this receptor recognizes is not known. Base quality data are lacking; no much larger clone is found one base away. The source is a female donor with ankylosing spondylitis or in good health (not recorded which). Sequencing was done on a sample of blood, either unsorted or a sorted T cell fraction (not recorded which). This chain is built from TRBV9 and TRBJ1-1, with the D gene too uncertain to name. CDR3 region: CASSVEGNTEAFF. The bases are TGTGCCAGCAGCGTAGAGGGAAACACTGAAGCTTTCTTT. The full variable domain, with segments outside the CDR3 supplied by the reference TRBV9 and TRBJ1-1 proteins, appears as DSGVTQTPKHLITATGQRVTLRCSPRSGDLSVYWYQQSLDQGLQFLIQYYNGEERAKGNILERFSAQQFPDLHSELNLSSLELGDSALYFCASSVEGNTEAFFGQGTRLTVV.